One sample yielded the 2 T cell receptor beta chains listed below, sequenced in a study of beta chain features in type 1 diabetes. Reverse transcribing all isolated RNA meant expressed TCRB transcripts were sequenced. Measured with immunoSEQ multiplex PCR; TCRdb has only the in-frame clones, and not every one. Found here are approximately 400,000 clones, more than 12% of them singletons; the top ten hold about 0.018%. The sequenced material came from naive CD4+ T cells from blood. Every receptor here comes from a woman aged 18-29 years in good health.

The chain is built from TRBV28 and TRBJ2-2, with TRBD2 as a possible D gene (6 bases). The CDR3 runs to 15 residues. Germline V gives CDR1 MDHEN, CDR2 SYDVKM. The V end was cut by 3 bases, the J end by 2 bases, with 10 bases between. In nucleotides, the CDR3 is TGTGCCAGCAGTTTTGGGGGGATTAACACCGGGGAGCTGTTTTTT. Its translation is CASSFGGINTGELFF.

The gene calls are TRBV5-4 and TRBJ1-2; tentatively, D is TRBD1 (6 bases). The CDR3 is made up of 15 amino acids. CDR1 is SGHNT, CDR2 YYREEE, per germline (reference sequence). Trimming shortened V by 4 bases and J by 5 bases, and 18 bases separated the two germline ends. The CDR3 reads CASSIGGGGPYGYTF. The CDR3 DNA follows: TGTGCCAGCAGCATAGGGGGGGGAGGGCCTTATGGCTACACCTTC.